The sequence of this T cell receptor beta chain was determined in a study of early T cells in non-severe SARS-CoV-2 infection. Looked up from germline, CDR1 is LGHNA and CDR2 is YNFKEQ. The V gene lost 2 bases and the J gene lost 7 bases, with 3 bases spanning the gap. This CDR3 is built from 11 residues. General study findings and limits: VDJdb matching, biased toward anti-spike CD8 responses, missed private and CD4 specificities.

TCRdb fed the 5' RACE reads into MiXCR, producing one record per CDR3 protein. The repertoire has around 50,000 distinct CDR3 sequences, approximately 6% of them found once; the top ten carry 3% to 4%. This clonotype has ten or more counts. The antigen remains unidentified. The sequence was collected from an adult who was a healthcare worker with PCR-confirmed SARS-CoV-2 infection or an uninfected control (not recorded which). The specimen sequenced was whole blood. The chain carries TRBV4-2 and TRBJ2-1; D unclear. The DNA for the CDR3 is TGTGCCAGCAGCCAAATGAATGAGCAGTTCTTC. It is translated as CASSQMNEQFF.